Following are 5 T cell receptor beta chains from one sample sequenced in a study of T cells in localized non-small cell lung cancer. Clones were read by immunoSEQ multiplex PCR, and TCRdb kept only the in-frame ones, dropping some. This table holds a few thousand clones, roughly 30% found once. The sample here was lung tumor tissue, taken before any cancer treatment. Every receptor here comes from a man aged 40-75 years with stage II squamous cell lung carcinoma.

The V call is TRBV5-1, the J call TRBJ1-1, with 7 nucleotides matching TRBD1. From germline, CDR1 is SGHRS and CDR2 YFSETQ. The CDR3 is 14 residues long. J lost 0 bases, V lost 4 bases, and 3 bases had no gene match. The CDR3 DNA reads as TGCGCCAGCAGCGGGGGACAGATGAACACTGAAGCTTTCTTT. Its protein product is CASSGGQMNTEAFF.

The table lists this clone with a few counts. This chain joins TRBV9 and TRBJ2-5; 9 bases line up with TRBD2. The V gene's germline CDR1 is SGDLS and CDR2 YYNGEE. CDR3 length equals 15 residues. The junction had 7 bases not matched to a gene; V was cut back by 3 bases and J by 4 bases. DNA for the CDR3: TGTGCCAGCAGCGAGAGCGGGGGGCGTGGAGAGACCCAGTACTTC. Translating it yields CASSESGGRGETQYF. Together with reference TRBV9 and TRBJ2-5, the CDR3 gives the full variable domain: DSGVTQTPKHLITATGQRVTLRCSPRSGDLSVYWYQQSLDQGLQFLIQYYNGEERAKGNILERFSAQQFPDLHSELNLSSLELGDSALYFCASSESGGRGETQYFGPGTRLLVL.

This clone is classed as medium-sized. The chain carries TRBV11-3 and TRBJ1-1; D is unclear. Trimming cost V 4 bases and J 0 bases, with 12 bases left between them. Germline assignment: CDR1 SGHNT and CDR2 YENEEA. The CDR3 loop spans 15 amino acids. CDR3 region: CASSSREGMNTEAFF. CDR3 nucleotides: TGTGCCAGCAGCTCCCGGGAGGGAATGAACACTGAAGCTTTCTTT.

The rearrangement joins TRBV9 to TRBJ2-2; D is perhaps TRBD2 (5 bases). The CDR3 covers 15 residues. CDR1 is SGDLS, CDR2 YYNGEE, per germline. Trimming removed 5 bases from V and 4 bases from J, with 15 bases in between. This chain's CDR3 is CASSQTIRVTGELFF. The CDR3 region has the DNA TGTGCCAGCAGTCAGACTATTCGTGTCACCGGGGAGCTGTTTTTT. Combining the CDR3 with reference TRBV9 and TRBJ2-2 gives the whole variable domain DSGVTQTPKHLITATGQRVTLRCSPRSGDLSVYWYQQSLDQGLQFLIQYYNGEERAKGNILERFSAQQFPDLHSELNLSSLELGDSALYFCASSQTIRVTGELFFGEGSRLTVL.

CDR3 residues: CASSRAGLGTDTQYF. The CDR3 DNA sequence: TGTGCCAGCAGCCGTGCCGGGTTGGGCACAGATACGCAGTATTTT. This chain uses TRBV11-3 with TRBJ2-3; D unresolved. Germline V CDR1 and CDR2: SGHNT, YENEEA. This CDR3 has 15 residues. V shed 5 bases and J shed 1 base, with 13 bases lying between them.